The 16 T cell receptor beta chains given below trace back to one sample, sequenced in a study of cytomegalovirus exposure and HLA in healthy donors. The PCR was carried out with 60 Vbeta primers and 13 Jbeta primers. TCRdb's table, derived via immunoSEQ multiplex PCR, lists solely in-frame clones and lacks some. The sample lists roughly 180,000 clones, more than 60% occurring once. The sample was PBMCs. The receptors stem from a woman in her sixties or seventies in good health and CMV-seropositive.

The V gene is TRBV6-5, the J gene TRBJ1-5; D possibly corresponds to TRBD1 (6 bases). This CDR3 region has 12 residues. Germline CDR1 MNHEY, CDR2 SVGAGI. The CDR3 nucleotides read TGTGGGGCAGGGGAGGGAGGTCAGCCCCAGCATTTT. Translating it yields CGAGEGGQPQHF.

The chain uses TRBV6-5 and TRBJ2-1; 7 bases align to TRBD2. The CDR3 length is 16 residues. Germline trimming cut 3 bases from V and 7 bases from J; bases unmatched to any gene: 12. CDR1 MNHEY and CDR2 SVGAGI come from the germline V gene. As DNA, the CDR3 is TGTGCCAGCAGTTATTTGGGGGGAGGGCCAGGAAATGAGCAGTTCTTC. Residues: CASSYLGGGPGNEQFF.

The chain recombines TRBV2 with TRBJ1-4; D is unresolved. The CDR3 has 13 amino acids. The V gene's germline CDR1 is SNHLY and CDR2 FYNNEI. V lost 1 base and J 8 bases, leaving 8 bases between the germline ends. CDR3 nucleotides: TGTGCCAGCAGTGAAGGGGTCGGGGAAAAACTGTTTTTT. Its protein is CASSEGVGEKLFF.

This chain joins TRBV27 and TRBJ2-7, with D tentatively TRBD1 (5 bases). The V end lost 1 base, the J end lost 6 bases, and 10 bases lay between the germline ends. Germline loops: CDR1 MNHEY, CDR2 SMNVEV (reference sequence). This CDR3 spans 13 amino acids. CDR3 in amino acids: CASSLFQGVEQYF. The DNA for the CDR3 is TGTGCCAGCAGTTTATTTCAGGGCGTCGAGCAGTACTTC.

The genes are TRBV9 and TRBJ2-3; D might be TRBD2 (5 bases). This CDR3 is built from 15 residues. V shed 3 bases and J shed 3 bases, with 14 bases lying between them. Germline-derived CDR1 and CDR2 are SGDLS and YYNGEE. This CDR3 is CASSATSGVTDTQYF. Written as DNA, the CDR3 is TGTGCCAGCAGCGCTACTAGTGGTGTGACAGATACGCAGTATTTT.

The chain uses TRBV7-8 and TRBJ1-2; unclear D gene. Looked up from germline, CDR1 is SGHVS and CDR2 is FQNEAQ. The CDR3 consists of 14 residues. V gave up 4 bases and J gave up 0 bases, with 9 bases separating them. CDR3 loop: CASSSRGANYGYTF. In DNA, the CDR3 is TGTGCCAGCAGCTCTCGTGGAGCTAACTATGGCTACACCTTC. Looking up the rest from reference TRBV7-8 and TRBJ1-2 gives the full variable domain: GAGVSQSPRYKVAKRGQDVALRCDPISGHVSLFWYQQALGQGPEFLTYFQNEAQLDKSGLPSDRFFAERPEGSVSTLKIQRTQQEDSAVYLCASSSRGANYGYTFGSGTRLTVV.

This chain connects TRBV9 to TRBJ2-5; perhaps TRBD2 as D (6 bases). V was cut by 0 bases and J by 5 bases, with 14 bases left in between. Germline V CDR1 and CDR2: SGDLS, YYNGEE. This CDR3 contains 15 residues. The CDR3 sequence is CASSVDPAGWETQYF. The CDR3 DNA reads as TGTGCCAGCAGCGTAGACCCCGCGGGGTGGGAGACCCAGTACTTC.

V and J are TRBV6-1 and TRBJ2-7; D is perhaps TRBD1 (6 bases). Germline V lookup: CDR1 MNHNS, CDR2 SASEGT. V dropped 8 bases and J dropped 2 bases, with 16 bases sitting between them. The CDR3 is 14 amino acids. CDR3 sequence reads: CASELGQGTYEQYF. CDR3 bases: TGTGCCAGCGAGTTGGGGCAGGGGACCTACGAGCAGTACTTC.

The rearrangement uses TRBV9 and TRBJ2-3; TRBD2 aligns across 8 bases. Unmatched junction bases numbered 6, after V lost 1 base and J lost 2 bases. The CDR3 has 16 residues. The germline gives CDR1 SGDLS, CDR2 YYNGEE. The CDR3 region has the DNA TGTGCCAGCAGCGTATCCACTAGCGGTTTCACAGATACGCAGTATTTT. The encoded protein is CASSVSTSGFTDTQYF.

This chain connects TRBV11-3 to TRBJ2-2, with 7 bases identical to TRBD1. Germline V gives CDR1 SGHNT, CDR2 YENEEA. The CDR3 totals 14 residues. The V and J ends lost 5 bases and 7 bases, in that order; junction bases with no gene match: 7. The CDR3 loop is CASSPRTGLGELFF. The CDR3 coding sequence is TGTGCCAGCAGCCCCAGGACAGGACTCGGGGAGCTGTTTTTT. Based on the CDR3 plus reference TRBV11-3 and TRBJ2-2, the full variable domain is EAGVVQSPRYKIIEKKQPVAFWCNPISGHNTLYWYLQNLGQGPELLIRYENEEAVDDSQLPKDRFSAERLKGVDSTLKIQPAELGDSAVYLCASSPRTGLGELFFGEGSRLTVL.

As for this clone: A junction boundary mismatches the germline segment, possibly from a read error. This chain links TRBV11-3 with TRBJ2-7, with a possible D match to TRBD1 (7 bases). The CDR3 runs to 13 residues. Per germline, CDR1 SGHNT and CDR2 YENEEA. The CDR3 protein is CVSSSTRGREQYF. The CDR3 region has the DNA TGTGTCAGCAGCTCGACCAGGGGGAGGGAGCAGTACTTC.

The chain is built from TRBV28 and TRBJ1-2, with a weak D call TRBD1 (5 bases). The CDR3 is 9 amino acids. Germline CDR1 MDHEN, CDR2 SYDVKM. CDR3 residues: CAGLYGYTF. The CDR3, as DNA: TGTGCGGGGCTCTATGGCTACACCTTC.

The CDR3 loop is CASSPIGGTRYGYTF. The CDR3 bases are TGTGCCAGCAGCCCCATCGGGGGGACCCGCTATGGCTACACCTTC. The genes are TRBV9 and TRBJ1-2, with D perhaps matching TRBD1 (5 bases). The CDR3 totals 15 residues. Germline V gene sequence: CDR1 SGDLS, CDR2 YYNGEE. V lost 4 bases and J 4 bases, leaving 17 bases between the germline ends.

V is TRBV11-3 and J is TRBJ1-5; TRBD1 matches 10 bases. CDR1 is SGHNT and CDR2 is YENEEA in the germline V gene. Trimming removed 5 bases from V and 3 bases from J; junction bases left unmatched: 7. There are 16 residues in the CDR3. The CDR3 bases are TGTGCCAGCAGCAAACGGGACAGGGGATTCAATCAGCCCCAGCATTTT. This translates into CASSKRDRGFNQPQHF.

The CDR3 DNA is TGTGCCAGCAGCCAATCTGAGGGAGGGGAGACCCAGTACTTC. Amino acid sequence: CASSQSEGGETQYF. The gene calls are TRBV16 and TRBJ2-5; 7 nucleotides align to TRBD2. J lost 5 bases, V lost 0 bases, and 3 bases had no gene match. The CDR3 has 14 residues. Germline V gene sequence: CDR1 KGHSY, CDR2 FQNENV.

This clone was seen more than once but under ten times. This chain connects TRBV5-4 to TRBJ2-1, with TRBD1 identical over 7 bases. The CDR3 has 15 amino acids. Trimming took 5 bases from V and 2 from J; bases not matched to a gene: 7. The V gene's germline CDR1 is SGHNT and CDR2 YYREEE (reference sequence). CDR3 sequence: CASRVPGTAYNEQFF. The CDR3 nucleotides are TGTGCCAGCAGAGTCCCTGGGACAGCCTACAATGAGCAGTTCTTC.